This passage covers 6 T cell receptor beta chains from one sample sequenced in a study of T cell clonality in common variable immunodeficiency. The repertoire was sequenced with immunoSEQ multiplex PCR; TCRdb's copy has only in-frame clones and lacks some. The sample contains about 52,000 clones, none of them singletons. Sequencing input: peripheral blood mononuclear cells. The source of these receptors is a person between 18 and 69 years old in good health.

This clone was picked up many times. The read halts 3 residues ahead of the CDR3 end, with the missing end drawn from the germline J gene. The chain uses TRBV19 and TRBJ1-4, with TRBD1 as a possible D gene (5 bases). From germline, CDR1 is LNHDA and CDR2 SQIVND (reference sequence). The CDR3 consists of 15 residues. The CDR3 spells CASSMAGTSERKLFF. CDR3 DNA, as far as it was read: TGTGCCAGTAGTATGGCGGGGACCAGCGAGAGGAAA.

This clone appeared many times. Sequencing ends 3 residues short of the CDR3 end; the germline J gene provides the rest. The chain has TRBV20-1 and TRBJ2-7; 13 nucleotides match TRBD2. Germline CDR1 DFQATT, CDR2 SNEGSKA (reference sequence). This CDR3 is built from 15 residues. Trimming cost V 5 bases and J 5 bases; bases outside gene matches: 9. The CDR3 bases that were read are TGCAGTGCTTTAAAGACTAGCGGGGGGACCCACGAG. Encoded protein: CSALKTSGGTHE. The full CDR3 protein reads CSALKTSGGTHEQYF.

This clone was recorded a few times. The read ends 3 residues early relative to the CDR3; the germline J gene fills the gap. The gene calls are TRBV6-2 or TRBV6-3 and TRBJ2-1; D remains unclear. V was pared by 2 bases and J by 6 bases, with 17 bases between. The germline V gene has CDR1 MNHEY and CDR2 SVGEGT. This CDR3 has 16 residues. The CDR3 sequence is CASSYGFSFQANEQFF. Incomplete CDR3 DNA: TGTGCCAGCAGTTACGGATTCTCGTTTCAGGCCAATGAG.

This clone was counted many times. The read stops 3 residues short of the end of the CDR3; the missing end is completed from the germline J gene. The J gene is TRBJ2-3, the V gene TRBV5-1, with TRBD2 identical over 9 bases. The germline gives CDR1 SGHRS, CDR2 YFSETQ. The CDR3 has 15 residues. With 1 base clipped from V and 5 bases from J, the junction kept 5 bases outside the gene matches. CDR3 bases read: TGCGCCAGCAGCTTGAGCGGGGGGAGGGGAGATACG. It codes for CASSLSGGRGDT. The CDR3 reads in full as CASSLSGGRGDTQYF.

This clone was observed a handful of times. The DNA ends 3 residues before the CDR3 does, and the rest of the CDR3 is filled in from the germline J gene. The chain recombines TRBV5-1 with TRBJ2-1; tentatively, D is TRBD2 (7 bases). The germline V and J ends were trimmed by 2 bases and 9 bases, with 12 bases remaining between them. Germline lookup yields CDR1 SGHRS and CDR2 YFSETQ. CDR3 length equals 13 residues. CDR3 bases read: TGCGCCAGCAGCTTTGCGGGGGCGGGTGAG. This encodes CASSFAGAGE. The CDR3 in its entirety is CASSFAGAGEQFF.

This clone occurred many times. The sequence runs out 3 residues before the end of the CDR3; the remainder is reconstructed from the germline J gene. The chain links TRBV12-3 or TRBV12-4 to TRBJ1-3; D unresolved. V was trimmed by 3 bases and J by 4 bases, leaving 7 bases between them. The CDR3 sequence is 13 residues long. The CDR3 is CASSLGAGNTIYF. CDR3 bases read: TGTGCCAGCAGTTTGGGCGCCGGAAACACC.